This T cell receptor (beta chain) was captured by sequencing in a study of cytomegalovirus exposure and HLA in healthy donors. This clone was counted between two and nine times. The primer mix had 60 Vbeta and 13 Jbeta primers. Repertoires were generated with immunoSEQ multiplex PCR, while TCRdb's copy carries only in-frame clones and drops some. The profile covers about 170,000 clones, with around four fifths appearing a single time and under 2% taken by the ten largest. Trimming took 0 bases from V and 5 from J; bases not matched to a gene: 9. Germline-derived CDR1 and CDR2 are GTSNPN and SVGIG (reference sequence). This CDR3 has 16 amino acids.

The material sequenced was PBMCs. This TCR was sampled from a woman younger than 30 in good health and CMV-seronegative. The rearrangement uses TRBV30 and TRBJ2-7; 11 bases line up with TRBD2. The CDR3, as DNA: TGTGCCTGGAGTGTACGGGTGATAGCGGGAGGGAACGAGCAGTACTTC. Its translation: CAWSVRVIAGGNEQYF.